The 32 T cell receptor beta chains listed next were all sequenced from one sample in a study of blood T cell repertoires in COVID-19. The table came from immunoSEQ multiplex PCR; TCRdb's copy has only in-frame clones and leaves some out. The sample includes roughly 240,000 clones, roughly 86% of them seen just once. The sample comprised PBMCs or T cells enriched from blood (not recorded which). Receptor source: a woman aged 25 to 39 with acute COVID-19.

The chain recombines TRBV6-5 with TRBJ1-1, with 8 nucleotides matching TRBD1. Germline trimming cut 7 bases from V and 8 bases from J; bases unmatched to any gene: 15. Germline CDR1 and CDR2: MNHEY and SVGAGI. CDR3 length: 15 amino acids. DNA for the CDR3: TGTGCCAGCACTCCTAAGGGCAGGGGGCGCGGAGAAGCTTTCTTT. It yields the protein CASTPKGRGRGEAFF.

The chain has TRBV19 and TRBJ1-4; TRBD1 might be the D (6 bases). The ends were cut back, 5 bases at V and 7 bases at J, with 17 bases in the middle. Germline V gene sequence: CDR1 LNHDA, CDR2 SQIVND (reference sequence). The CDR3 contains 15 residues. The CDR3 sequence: CASSPRQERGEKLFF. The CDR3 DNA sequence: TGTGCCAGTAGTCCCCGACAGGAGAGAGGTGAAAAACTGTTTTTT. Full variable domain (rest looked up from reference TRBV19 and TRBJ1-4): DGGITQSPKYLFRKEGQNVTLSCEQNLNHDAMYWYRQDPGQGLRLIYYSQIVNDFQKGDIAEGYSVSREKKESFPLTVTSAQKNPTAFYLCASSPRQERGEKLFFGSGTQLSVL.

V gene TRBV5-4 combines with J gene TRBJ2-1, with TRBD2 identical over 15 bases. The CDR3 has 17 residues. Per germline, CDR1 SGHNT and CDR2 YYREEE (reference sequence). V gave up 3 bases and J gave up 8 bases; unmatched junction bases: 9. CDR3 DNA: TGTGCCAGCAGCTCGGGACTAGCGGGGGGTCACTGGGATGAGCAGTTCTTC. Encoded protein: CASSSGLAGGHWDEQFF.

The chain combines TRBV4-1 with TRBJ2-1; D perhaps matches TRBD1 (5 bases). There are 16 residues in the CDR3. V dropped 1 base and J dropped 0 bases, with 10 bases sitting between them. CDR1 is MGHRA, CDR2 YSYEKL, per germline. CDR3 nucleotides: TGCGCCAGCAGCCAAGGGGGCAGCAGCTCCTACAATGAGCAGTTCTTC. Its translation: CASSQGGSSSYNEQFF.

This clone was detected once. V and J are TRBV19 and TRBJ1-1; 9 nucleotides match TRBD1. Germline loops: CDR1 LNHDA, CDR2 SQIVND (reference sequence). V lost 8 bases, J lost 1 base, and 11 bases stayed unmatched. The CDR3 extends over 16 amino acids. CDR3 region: CASAVQPGQGNTEAFF. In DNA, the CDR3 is TGTGCCAGTGCAGTCCAACCGGGACAGGGGAACACTGAAGCTTTCTTT.

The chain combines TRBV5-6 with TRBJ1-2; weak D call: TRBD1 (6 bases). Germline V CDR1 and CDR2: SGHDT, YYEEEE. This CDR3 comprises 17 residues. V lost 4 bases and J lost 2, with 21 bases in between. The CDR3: CASSIRDPLGTNYGYTF. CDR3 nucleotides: TGTGCCAGCAGCATCCGGGACCCCTTGGGGACAAACTATGGCTACACCTTC.

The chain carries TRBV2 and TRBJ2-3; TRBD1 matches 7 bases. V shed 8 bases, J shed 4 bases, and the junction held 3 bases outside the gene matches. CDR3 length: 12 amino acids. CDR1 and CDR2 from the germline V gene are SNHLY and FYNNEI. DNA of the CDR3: TGTGCCAGCCTGCAGGGGGCAGATACGCAGTATTTT. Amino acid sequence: CASLQGADTQYF.

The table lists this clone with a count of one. CDR3 DNA sequence: TGCGCCAGCAGCCAAGATCTGGGCAATCCGAACACTGAAGCTTTCTTT. Amino acid sequence: CASSQDLGNPNTEAFF. V is TRBV4-3 and J is TRBJ1-1; D ambiguous. CDR1 is LGHNA, CDR2 YSLEER, per germline. V dropped 0 bases and J dropped 1 base, with 12 bases sitting between them. This CDR3 is 16 amino acids long.

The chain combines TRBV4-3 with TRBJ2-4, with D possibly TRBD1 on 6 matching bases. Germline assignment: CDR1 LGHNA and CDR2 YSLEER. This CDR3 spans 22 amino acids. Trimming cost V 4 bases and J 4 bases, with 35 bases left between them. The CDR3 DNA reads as TGCGCCAGCAGCCCAGGAGTGAGTAGAGGACAGATCATTGGGGAAGCTAAAAACATTCAGTACTTC. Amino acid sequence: CASSPGVSRGQIIGEAKNIQYF.

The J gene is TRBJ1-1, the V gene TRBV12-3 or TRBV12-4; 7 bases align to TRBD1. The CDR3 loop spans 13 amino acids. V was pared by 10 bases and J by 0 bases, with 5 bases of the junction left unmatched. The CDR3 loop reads CATRQGLNTEAFF. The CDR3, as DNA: TGTGCCACCCGACAGGGATTGAACACTGAAGCTTTCTTT.

The CDR3 spells CASSPGTDYQETQYF. The CDR3, as DNA: TGTGCCAGTAGCCCAGGGACAGACTACCAAGAGACCCAGTACTTC. The J gene is TRBJ2-5, the V gene TRBV19; 7 bases are a match to TRBD1. Germline V lookup: CDR1 LNHDA, CDR2 SQIVND (reference sequence). The CDR3 consists of 15 residues. Losses at the gene ends were 6 bases for V and 0 bases for J; bases not matched to a gene: 7.

The CDR3 loop is CASSWVRVAGELFF. DNA for the CDR3: TGTGCCAGCAGCTGGGTCCGGGTGGCCGGGGAGCTGTTTTTT. The chain uses TRBV5-6 and TRBJ2-2, with D hard to call. Trimming shortened V by 3 bases and J by 6 bases, and 12 bases separated the two germline ends. The CDR3 loop spans 14 amino acids. Per germline, CDR1 SGHDT and CDR2 YYEEEE.

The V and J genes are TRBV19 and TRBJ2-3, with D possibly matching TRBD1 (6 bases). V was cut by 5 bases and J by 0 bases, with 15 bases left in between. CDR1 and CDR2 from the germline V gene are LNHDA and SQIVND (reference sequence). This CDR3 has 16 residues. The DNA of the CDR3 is TGTGCCAGTAGTTTTACGGACAGACCTAGCACAGATACGCAGTATTTT. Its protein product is CASSFTDRPSTDTQYF.

CDR3 DNA sequence: TGTGCCAGCAGTCCAGAGTCGGAGGATACGCAGTATTTT. This translates into CASSPESEDTQYF. This chain uses TRBV5-6 with TRBJ2-3; D is undetermined. Germline assignment: CDR1 SGHDT and CDR2 YYEEEE. This CDR3 has 13 residues. The ends were cut back, 5 bases at V and 6 bases at J, with 13 bases in the middle.

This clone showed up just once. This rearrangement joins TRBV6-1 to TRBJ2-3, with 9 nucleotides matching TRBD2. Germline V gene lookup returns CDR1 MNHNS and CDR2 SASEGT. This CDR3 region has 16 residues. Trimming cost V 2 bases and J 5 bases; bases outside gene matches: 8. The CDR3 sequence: CASSERGGGALDTQYF. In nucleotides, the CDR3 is TGTGCCAGCAGTGAAAGGGGCGGGGGGGCCCTAGATACGCAGTATTTT.

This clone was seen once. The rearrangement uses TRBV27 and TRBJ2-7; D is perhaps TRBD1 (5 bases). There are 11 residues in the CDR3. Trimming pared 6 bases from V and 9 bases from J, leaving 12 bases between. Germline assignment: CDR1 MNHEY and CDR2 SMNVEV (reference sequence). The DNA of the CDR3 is TGTGCCAGCAGATCACAACAGGTGCAGTACTTC. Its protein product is CASRSQQVQYF.

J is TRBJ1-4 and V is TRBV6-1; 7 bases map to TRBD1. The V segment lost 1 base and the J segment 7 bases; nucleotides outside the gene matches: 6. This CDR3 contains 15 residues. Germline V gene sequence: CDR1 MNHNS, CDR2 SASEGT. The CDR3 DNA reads TGTGCCAGCAGTGAAGGGACAGGAGGGAGTGAAAAACTGTTTTTT. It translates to CASSEGTGGSEKLFF.

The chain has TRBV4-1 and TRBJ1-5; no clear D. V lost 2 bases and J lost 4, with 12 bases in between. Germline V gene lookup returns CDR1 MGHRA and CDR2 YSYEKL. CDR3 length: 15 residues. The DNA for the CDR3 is TGCGCCAGCAGCCAATTGGACGGGGAAAATCAGCCCCAGCATTTT. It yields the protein CASSQLDGENQPQHF.

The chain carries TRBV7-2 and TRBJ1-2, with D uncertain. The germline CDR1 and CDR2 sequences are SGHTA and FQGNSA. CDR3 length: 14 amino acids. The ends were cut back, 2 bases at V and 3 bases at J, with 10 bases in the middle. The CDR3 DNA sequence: TGTGCCAGCAGCTTAAGTTCAGGCGACTATGGCTACACCTTC. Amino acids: CASSLSSGDYGYTF. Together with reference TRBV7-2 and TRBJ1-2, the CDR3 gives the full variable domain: GAGVSQSPSNKVTEKGKDVELRCDPISGHTALYWYRQSLGQGLEFLIYFQGNSAPDKSGLPSDRFSAERTGGSVSTLTIQRTQQEDSAVYLCASSLSSGDYGYTFGSGTRLTVV.

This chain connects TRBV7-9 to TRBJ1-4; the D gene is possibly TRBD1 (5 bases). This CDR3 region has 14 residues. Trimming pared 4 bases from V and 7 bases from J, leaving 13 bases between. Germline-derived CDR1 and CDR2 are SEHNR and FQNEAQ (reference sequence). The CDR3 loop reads CASSSTGGSEKLFF. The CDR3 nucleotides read TGTGCCAGCAGCTCCACCGGGGGGAGTGAAAAACTGTTTTTT.

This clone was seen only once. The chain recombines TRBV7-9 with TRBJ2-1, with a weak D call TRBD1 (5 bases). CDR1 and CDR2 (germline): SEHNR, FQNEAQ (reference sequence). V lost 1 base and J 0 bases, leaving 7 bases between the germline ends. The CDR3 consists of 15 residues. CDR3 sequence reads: CASSLDRYSYNEQFF. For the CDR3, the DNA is TGTGCCAGCAGCTTAGACAGGTACTCCTACAATGAGCAGTTCTTC. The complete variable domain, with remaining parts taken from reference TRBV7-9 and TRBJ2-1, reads DTGVSQNPRHKITKRGQNVTFRCDPISEHNRLYWYRQTLGQGPEFLTYFQNEAQLEKSRLLSDRFSAERPKGSFSTLEIQRTEQGDSAMYLCASSLDRYSYNEQFFGPGTRLTVL.

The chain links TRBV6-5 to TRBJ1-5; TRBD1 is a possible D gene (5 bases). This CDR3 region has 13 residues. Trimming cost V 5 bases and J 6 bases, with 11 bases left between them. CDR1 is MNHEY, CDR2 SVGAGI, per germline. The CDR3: CASSPARGQPQHF. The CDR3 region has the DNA TGTGCCAGCAGTCCTGCTAGGGGTCAGCCCCAGCATTTT.

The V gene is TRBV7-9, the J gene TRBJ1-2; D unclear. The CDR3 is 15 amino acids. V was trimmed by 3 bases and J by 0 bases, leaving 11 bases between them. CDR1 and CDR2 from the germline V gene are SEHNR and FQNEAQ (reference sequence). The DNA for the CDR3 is TGTGCCAGCAGCTTGATCAGTCTTCCTAACTATGGCTACACCTTC. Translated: CASSLISLPNYGYTF. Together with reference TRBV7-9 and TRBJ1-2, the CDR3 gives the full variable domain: DTGVSQNPRHKITKRGQNVTFRCDPISEHNRLYWYRQTLGQGPEFLTYFQNEAQLEKSRLLSDRFSAERPKGSFSTLEIQRTEQGDSAMYLCASSLISLPNYGYTFGSGTRLTVV.

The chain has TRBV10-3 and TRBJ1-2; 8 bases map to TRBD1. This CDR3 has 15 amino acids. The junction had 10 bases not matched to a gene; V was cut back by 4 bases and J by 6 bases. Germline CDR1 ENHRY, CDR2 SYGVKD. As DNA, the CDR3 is TGTGCCATCAGTGGTGACAGGGGAATCTCCCATGGCTACACCTTC. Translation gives CAISGDRGISHGYTF.

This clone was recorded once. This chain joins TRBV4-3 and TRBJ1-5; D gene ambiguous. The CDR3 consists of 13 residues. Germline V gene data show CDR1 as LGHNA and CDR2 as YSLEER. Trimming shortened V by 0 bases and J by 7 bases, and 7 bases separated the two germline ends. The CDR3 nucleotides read TGCGCCAGCAGCCAAGATCGAGAACAGCCCCAGCATTTT. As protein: CASSQDREQPQHF.

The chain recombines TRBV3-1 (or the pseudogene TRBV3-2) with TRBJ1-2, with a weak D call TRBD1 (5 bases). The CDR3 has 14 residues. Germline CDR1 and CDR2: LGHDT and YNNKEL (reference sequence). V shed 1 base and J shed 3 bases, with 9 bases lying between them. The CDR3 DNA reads TGTGCCAGCAGCCAAGGGGGCAGAGACTATGGCTACACCTTC. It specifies CASSQGGRDYGYTF.

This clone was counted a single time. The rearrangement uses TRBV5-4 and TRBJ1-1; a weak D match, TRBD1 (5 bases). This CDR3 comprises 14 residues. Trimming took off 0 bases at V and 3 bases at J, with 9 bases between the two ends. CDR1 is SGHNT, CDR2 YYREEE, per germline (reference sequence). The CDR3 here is CASSLGGRDTEAFF. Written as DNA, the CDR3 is TGTGCCAGCAGCTTGGGGGGCAGGGACACTGAAGCTTTCTTT. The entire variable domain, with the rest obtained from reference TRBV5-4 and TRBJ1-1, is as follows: ETGVTQSPTHLIKTRGQQVTLRCSSQSGHNTVSWYQQALGQGPQFIFQYYREEENGRGNFPPRFSGLQFPNYSSELNVNALELDDSALYLCASSLGGRDTEAFFGQGTRLTVV.

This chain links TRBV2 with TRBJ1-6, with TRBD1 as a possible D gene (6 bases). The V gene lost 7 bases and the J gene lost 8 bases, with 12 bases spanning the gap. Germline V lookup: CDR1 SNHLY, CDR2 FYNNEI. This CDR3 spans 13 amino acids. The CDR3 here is CASTPSGDSPLHF. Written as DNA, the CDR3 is TGTGCCAGCACCCCTTCAGGGGATTCACCCCTCCACTTT.

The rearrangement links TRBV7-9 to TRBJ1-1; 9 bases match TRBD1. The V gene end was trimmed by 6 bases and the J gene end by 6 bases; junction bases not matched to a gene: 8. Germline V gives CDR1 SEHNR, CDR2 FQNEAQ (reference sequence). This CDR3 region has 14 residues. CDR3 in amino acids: CASRNRDRESEAFF. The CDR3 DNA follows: TGTGCCAGCAGGAACCGGGACAGGGAATCTGAAGCTTTCTTT.

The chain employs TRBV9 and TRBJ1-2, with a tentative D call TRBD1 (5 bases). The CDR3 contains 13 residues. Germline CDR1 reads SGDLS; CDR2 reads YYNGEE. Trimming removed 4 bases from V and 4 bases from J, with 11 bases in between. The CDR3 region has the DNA TGTGCCAGCAGCCTGGACACTCGCTATGGCTACACCTTC. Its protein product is CASSLDTRYGYTF. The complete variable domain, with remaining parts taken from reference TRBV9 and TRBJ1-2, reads DSGVTQTPKHLITATGQRVTLRCSPRSGDLSVYWYQQSLDQGLQFLIQYYNGEERAKGNILERFSAQQFPDLHSELNLSSLELGDSALYFCASSLDTRYGYTFGSGTRLTVV.

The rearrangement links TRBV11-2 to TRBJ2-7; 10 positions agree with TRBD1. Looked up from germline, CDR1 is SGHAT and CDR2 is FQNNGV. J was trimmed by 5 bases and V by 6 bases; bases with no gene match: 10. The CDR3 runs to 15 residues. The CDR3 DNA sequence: TGTGCCAGCAGACAAACGGGACAGGGGTCCCACGAGCAGTACTTC. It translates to CASRQTGQGSHEQYF.

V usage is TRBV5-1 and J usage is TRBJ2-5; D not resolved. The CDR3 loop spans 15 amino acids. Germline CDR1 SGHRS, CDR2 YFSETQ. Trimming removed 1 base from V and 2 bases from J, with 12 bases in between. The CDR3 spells CASSLYGQRQETQYF. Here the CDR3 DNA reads TGCGCCAGCAGCTTGTATGGGCAGAGACAAGAGACCCAGTACTTC.